The next 10 T cell receptor beta chains were all read from a single sample in a study of cytomegalovirus exposure and HLA in healthy donors. This PCR relied on a set of 60 Vbeta primers and 13 Jbeta primers. Repertoires were generated with immunoSEQ multiplex PCR, while TCRdb's copy carries only in-frame clones and drops some. The repertoire holds 150,000 to 200,000 clones, with approximately 75% as singletons. The sample consisted of PBMCs. These receptors were collected from a girl under 18 in good health and CMV-seronegative.

Of note for this clone: The same CDR3 can be traced to other DNA sequences in this sample. The rearrangement uses TRBV9 and TRBJ1-5; D may be TRBD1 (6 bases). Trimming took off 0 bases at V and 2 bases at J, with 9 bases between the two ends. This CDR3 comprises 15 residues. Per the germline V gene, CDR1 is SGDLS and CDR2 is YYNGEE. Written as DNA, the CDR3 is TGTGCCAGCAGCGTAGGGGCAGGGGGCAATCAGCCCCAGCATTTT. Amino acid sequence: CASSVGAGGNQPQHF.

This chain connects TRBV6-4 to TRBJ2-1; TRBD1 might be the D (6 bases). Looked up from germline, CDR1 is MRHNA and CDR2 is SNTAGT. Deletions cut 2 bases from V and 9 bases from J, with 23 bases between. The CDR3 sequence is 17 residues long. The CDR3 DNA is TGTGCCAGCAGTGACACGAACACAGGGTTTCGATTTGTTGAGCAGTTCTTC. Protein: CASSDTNTGFRFVEQFF.

The genes are TRBV9 and TRBJ2-7, with 7 bases that match TRBD1. Germline-derived CDR1 and CDR2 are SGDLS and YYNGEE. The CDR3 sequence is 15 residues long. V shed 3 bases, J shed 3 bases, and the junction held 9 bases outside the gene matches. In nucleotides, the CDR3 is TGTGCCAGCAGCGAATCGGGACAGACACACTACGAGCAGTACTTC. It yields the protein CASSESGQTHYEQYF. Drawing the rest from reference TRBV9 and TRBJ2-7, the complete variable domain is DSGVTQTPKHLITATGQRVTLRCSPRSGDLSVYWYQQSLDQGLQFLIQYYNGEERAKGNILERFSAQQFPDLHSELNLSSLELGDSALYFCASSESGQTHYEQYFGPGTRLTVT.

The chain couples TRBV19 to TRBJ1-5; D gene unclear. CDR1 and CDR2 from the germline V gene are LNHDA and SQIVND (reference sequence). V was shortened by 2 bases and J by 4 bases, with 9 bases between the two germline ends. This CDR3 contains 14 residues. The CDR3 DNA reads as TGTGCCAGTAGTATACCCTCGGAGAATCAGCCCCAGCATTTT. Protein product: CASSIPSENQPQHF. The whole variable domain, remainder taken from reference TRBV19 and TRBJ1-5, is DGGITQSPKYLFRKEGQNVTLSCEQNLNHDAMYWYRQDPGQGLRLIYYSQIVNDFQKGDIAEGYSVSREKKESFPLTVTSAQKNPTAFYLCASSIPSENQPQHFGDGTRLSIL.

The V gene is TRBV11-2, the J gene TRBJ2-1; D perhaps matches TRBD2 (5 bases). V lost 1 base, J lost 5 bases, and 9 bases lay in between. This CDR3 contains 14 residues. The germline gives CDR1 SGHAT, CDR2 FQNNGV. CDR3 coding DNA: TGTGCCAGCAGCTTAGCCCCGGGGAACAATGAGCAGTTCTTC. This codes for CASSLAPGNNEQFF.

This chain joins TRBV6-1 and TRBJ1-2; tentative D call: TRBD1 (6 bases). Between the trimmed V and J ends, which lost 7 bases and 7 bases, there was a span of 13 bases. The germline gives CDR1 MNHNS, CDR2 SASEGT. The CDR3 is 12 residues long. The CDR3 DNA reads as TGTGCCAGCACCTGGACAGTATCTGGCTACACCTTC. As protein: CASTWTVSGYTF.

The genes are TRBV5-1 and TRBJ2-3; D gene unclear. Trimming removed 4 bases at V and 6 bases at J, with 9 bases between. The length of the CDR3 is 12 residues. The germline gives CDR1 SGHRS, CDR2 YFSETQ. CDR3 coding DNA: TGCGCCAGCAGCGGAGACTCGGATACGCAGTATTTT. It translates to CASSGDSDTQYF.

This clone was counted a few times. The chain links TRBV7-9 to TRBJ2-2, with 7 bases aligning to TRBD1. Germline CDR1 is SEHNR and CDR2 is FQNEAQ (reference sequence). This CDR3 region has 17 residues. The V gene end was trimmed by 4 bases and the J gene end by 2 bases; junction bases not matched to a gene: 10. In nucleotides, the CDR3 is TGTGCCAGCAGCTCCCGGAGAGACAGGGCCAACACCGGGGAGCTGTTTTTT. The encoded protein is CASSSRRDRANTGELFF. The full variable domain, its missing parts supplied by reference TRBV7-9 and TRBJ2-2, is DTGVSQNPRHKITKRGQNVTFRCDPISEHNRLYWYRQTLGQGPEFLTYFQNEAQLEKSRLLSDRFSAERPKGSFSTLEIQRTEQGDSAMYLCASSSRRDRANTGELFFGEGSRLTVL.

The gene calls are TRBV7-9 and TRBJ1-1; no clear D gene. The V gene lost 5 bases and the J gene lost 7 bases, with 14 bases spanning the gap. Germline loops: CDR1 SEHNR, CDR2 FQNEAQ (reference sequence). This CDR3 comprises 13 residues. DNA of the CDR3: TGTGCCAGCAGCCGAGACACCGCCGGTGAAGCTTTCTTT. Amino acids: CASSRDTAGEAFF.

V gene TRBV6-4 combines with J gene TRBJ2-3, with a tentative D call TRBD1 (6 bases). CDR1 and CDR2 from the germline V gene are MRHNA and SNTAGT. The CDR3 contains 13 residues. V lost 5 bases and J 2 bases, leaving 8 bases between the germline ends. The CDR3 reads CASSPGATDTQYF. CDR3 nucleotide sequence: TGTGCCAGCAGTCCAGGGGCCACAGATACGCAGTATTTT.